The present entry profiles one T cell receptor beta chain with its context. This clonotype was observed a few times. It lacks a known antigen. The input lacks base qualities; no much larger clone sits a single base away. The record originates from a study of blood T cells in healthy people across ages (dated by TCRdb to the mid-2010s). Describing the broader study: In model experiments, roughly one uniquely barcoded TCR beta cDNA molecule per two T cells was captured by template switching. Using deep sequencing normalized with unique cDNA molecular identifiers, the study measured how TCR beta repertoire diversity changes with age. Donors were grouped into four age groups: young (average 16 years), middle-aged (roughly 40), aged (around 62) and long-lived (approximately 75). The study analyzed two additional independent replicas of 1 million unique cDNA reads from the same blood draw for two donors, one aged 18 to 30 and one aged 80 or older.

Library preparation employed 5' RACE. Sequencing relied on an Illumina HiSeq 2500. A second PCR of roughly 6 to 12 cycles was performed with a sample-barcoded 5' primer and a J-beta primer mix. A unique molecular identifier was introduced onto each TCR beta cDNA molecule by a template-switch 5' adaptor carrying 12 random nucleotides. Each sample yielded at least 3 million CDR3-containing paired-end reads. The Mint cDNA synthesis kit, primed by a TRBC-specific oligonucleotide, was used to synthesize first-strand cDNA from all RNA. After uracil-DNA glycosylase treatment, a first 18-cycle PCR used universal primers M1SS and BC2_uni_R on all cDNA. In the source study's methods: Each sample was normalized by randomly selecting 1 million high-quality reads, each carrying a distinct molecular identifier. Reads with shared molecular identifiers were discarded instead of being binned into consensus sequences. CDR3 identification, clonotype clustering and error correction used MiTCR with a Q25 quality threshold and the strictest error-elimination algorithm. A nonparametric unseen species model with Euler transformation was used to estimate lower-bound total TCR beta diversity. The public reads were run again by TCRdb, first through fastp at Q25 and then through MiXCR, and only productive beta chains were kept. Rows are combined by CDR3 protein, so each entry shows the most common genes and DNA. The V and J calls follow TCRdb's processing rather than the paper's. For this sample there are 750,000 or so distinct CDR3 sequences; 20% to 25% appear just once. The ten most abundant clones make up 9.4% of the sample.

Overall study results and their limits: Because donor CMV infection status was unknown, age-related changes in expanded clonotypes were potentially confounded. Observed TCR beta diversity per million T cells fell roughly linearly with age, and a significant reduction was already apparent by age around 44. The long-lived group showed more naive CD4+ T cells, fewer expanded clones and increased TCR diversity than the aged group, suggesting age selection. A strong correlation was found between observed TCR beta diversity and the percentage of naive T cells measured by flow cytometry. Since profiling was done on bulk unsorted PBMCs, naive and antigen-experienced compartments could not be conclusively compared. Estimates of total diversity based on one million sequenced T cells were considered lower bounds and underestimates.

Donors were about 36 systemically healthy Caucasian individuals from Russia aged roughly 6 to 90 years. Each donor gave ten milliliters of peripheral blood, collected into EDTA-treated Vacutainer tubes. Ficoll-Paque density-gradient centrifugation was used to isolate PBMCs, with at least 7 million per sample. Total RNA was extracted from PBMCs with Trizol reagent, with at least 5.5 micrograms obtained per sample. The percentages of naive CD45RAhigh/CD27high T cells were determined by flow cytometry on a PBMC aliquot from every donor. From cysteine to phenylalanine, the CDR3 is 14 amino acids long. Here the CDR3 DNA is all that survives: 42 bases in frame from base 1. The junction shows trimming of 6 bases on V and 2 bases on J, plus 12 bases between the germline ends. CDR1 and CDR2 were assigned from the germline V gene as MDHEN and SYDVKM. The sample was also linked to a second study, of T cells of mothers and their children. The second paper states: The donors were nine systemically healthy Caucasian individuals, made up of three mothers and their six children. cDNA synthesis consumed the entire amount of extracted RNA, loaded at about 1.5 ug RNA in each 15 ul reaction. In the second PCR, sample barcodes and 2-4 random nucleotides were introduced via the M1S primer. Over 10 million TCR beta CDR3 reads came from each mother, compared with some 3 million reads from each child. Thymic selection similarly shapes TCR recombination output in related and unrelated pairs, with minor effect from inherited differences. Related mother-child pairs always showed normalized repertoire overlap that was slightly higher than in unrelated mother-child pairs, though the difference was never significant. No persistent microchimeric T cell clones were detected, at a sensitivity of roughly 93 clones per million clonotypes. In the study, deep NGS was used to compare the TCR beta repertoires of mothers and children, and features distinguishing related mother-child pairs from unrelated individuals were sought. The mean age was roughly 40 +/- 4 years for the mothers and about 10 +/- 4 years for the children. After adapter ligation was performed with NEBNext reagents, the libraries were sequenced on an Illumina HiSeq 2000 with 100+100 nt paired-end reads. Mother and child libraries were prepared a month apart and sequenced in separate runs to prevent cross-contamination. For each donor, somewhere between roughly 500,000 and 2,100,000 distinct TCR beta clonotypes were identified. Naive TCR beta clonotypes were estimated from low-frequency clonotypes matched to each donor's FACS-determined naive share, without sorting.

Sample: blood. The receptor's source is a boy aged 10-17 years in good health. The chain employs TRBV28 and TRBJ2-3; matching of 6 bases hints at TRBD1 as the D gene. The base sequence is TGTGCCAGCAGGAGGGACATACTCACAGATACGCAGTATTTT. Its product reads: CASRRDILTDTQYF.